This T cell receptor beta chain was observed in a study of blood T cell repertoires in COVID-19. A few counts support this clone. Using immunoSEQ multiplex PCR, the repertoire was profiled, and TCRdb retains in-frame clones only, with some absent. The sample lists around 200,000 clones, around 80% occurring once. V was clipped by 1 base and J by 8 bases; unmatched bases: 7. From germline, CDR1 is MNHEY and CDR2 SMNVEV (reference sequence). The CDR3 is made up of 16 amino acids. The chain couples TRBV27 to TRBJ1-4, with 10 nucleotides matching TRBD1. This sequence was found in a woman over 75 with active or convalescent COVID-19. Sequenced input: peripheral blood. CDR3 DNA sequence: TGTGCCAGCAGTTTATTGACCGGGACAGGGGTAGAAAAACTGTTTTTT. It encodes CASSLLTGTGVEKLFF.